This T cell receptor (beta chain) was sequenced during a study of T-cell reconstitution after alpha-beta-depleted transplantation in children (dated by TCRdb to 2016 to 2017). With regard to the full study: The study quantitatively tracked T-cell immune reconstitution after TCRalphabeta/CD19-depleted allogeneic hematopoietic cell transplantation in children using TCR repertoire profiling.

Libraries were prepared through PCR. TCRdb records Illumina HiSeq 2500 as the sequencer. To normalize quantification of the TCRbeta repertoire, the TCR libraries were built with molecular barcoding that relied on unique molecular identifiers. Through fastp at Q25 and MiXCR, TCRdb rebuilt clones from the public reads, retaining in-frame beta chains. All rows with the same CDR3 protein become a single entry with the most common DNA and genes. The sample yields hundreds of thousands of distinct CDR3 sequences; roughly 15% were counted once. 1.1% of the sample comes from the top ten. On this clonotype: Its antigen is currently not known. Per-base quality was not reported, and no clone a single base away is much larger than it.

The cysteine opens and the phenylalanine closes a CDR3 of 15 amino acids. The read is trimmed to its CDR3 DNA, 45 bases read in frame from base 1. CDR1 and CDR2 were assigned from the germline V gene as MDHEN and SYDVKM. A distance of 13 bases separates the germline ends of V and J, which lose 2 bases and 6 bases respectively. This clonotype was sampled from a human donor who donated a stem cell graft to a child with acute myeloid leukemia. Specimen: PBMCs from the stem cell graft donor, collected from the stem cell graft. Here the chain combines TRBV28 and TRBJ1-4, with TRBD1 tentatively as D gene (5 bases match). The CDR3 here reads CASSLGGVGDEKLFF. The base sequence is TGTGCCAGCAGTTTAGGAGGGGTAGGGGATGAAAAACTGTTTTTT.